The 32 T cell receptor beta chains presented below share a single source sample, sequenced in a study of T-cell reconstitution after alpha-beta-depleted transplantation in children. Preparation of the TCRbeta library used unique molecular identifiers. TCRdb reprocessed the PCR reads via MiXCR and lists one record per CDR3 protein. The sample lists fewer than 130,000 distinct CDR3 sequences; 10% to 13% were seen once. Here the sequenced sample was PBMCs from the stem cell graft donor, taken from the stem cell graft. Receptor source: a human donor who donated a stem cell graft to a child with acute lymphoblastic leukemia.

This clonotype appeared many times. CDR3 in amino acids: CASRSSRGLLETQYF. Here the CDR3 DNA reads TGTGCCAGCAGGTCGAGCAGGGGGCTTTTGGAGACCCAGTACTTC. The rearrangement joins TRBV28 to TRBJ2-5; 8 bases agree with TRBD1. The CDR3 loop spans 15 amino acids. Trimming took 6 bases from V and 5 from J; bases not matched to a gene: 11. Germline V CDR1 and CDR2: MDHEN, SYDVKM. The full variable domain, in which reference TRBV28 and TRBJ2-5 provide the parts outside the CDR3, is DVKVTQSSRYLVKRTGEKVFLECVQDMDHENMFWYRQDPGLGLRLIYFSYDVKMKEKGDIPEGYSVSREKKERFSLILESASTNQTSMYLCASRSSRGLLETQYFGPGTRLLVL.

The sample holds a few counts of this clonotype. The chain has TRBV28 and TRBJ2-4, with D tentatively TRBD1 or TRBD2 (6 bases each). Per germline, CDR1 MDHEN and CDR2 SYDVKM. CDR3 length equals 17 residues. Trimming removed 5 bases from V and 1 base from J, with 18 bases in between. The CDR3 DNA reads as TGTGCCAGCAGTCTAGGGGCCGGGGGCAAGGCCAAAAACATTCAGTACTTC. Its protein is CASSLGAGGKAKNIQYF.

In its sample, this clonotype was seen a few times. CDR3 DNA sequence: TGTGCCAGCCTTCTTGGAAGCTCCTACGAGCAGTACTTC. This translates into CASLLGSSYEQYF. The chain joins TRBV6-1 to TRBJ2-7; no reliable D call. The CDR3 is made up of 13 amino acids. Trimming removed 8 bases from V and 0 bases from J, with 11 bases in between. Germline V gene data show CDR1 as MNHNS and CDR2 as SASEGT.

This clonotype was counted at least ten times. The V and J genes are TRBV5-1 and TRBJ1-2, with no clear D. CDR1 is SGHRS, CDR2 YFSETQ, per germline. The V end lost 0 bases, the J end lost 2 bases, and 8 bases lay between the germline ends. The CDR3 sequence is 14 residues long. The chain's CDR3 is CASSLGHTNYGYTF. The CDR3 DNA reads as TGCGCCAGCAGCTTGGGCCATACGAACTATGGCTACACCTTC.

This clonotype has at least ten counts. This chain's CDR3 is CSARPGQGRSPLHF. CDR3 nucleotide sequence: TGCAGTGCTCGCCCGGGACAGGGACGGTCACCCCTCCACTTT. The chain is built from TRBV20-1 and TRBJ1-6, with 9 nucleotides matching TRBD1. The J segment lost 10 bases and the V segment lost 5 bases, leaving 9 bases of the junction unmatched. In germline, CDR1 is DFQATT, CDR2 SNEGSKA (reference sequence). The CDR3 has 14 residues.

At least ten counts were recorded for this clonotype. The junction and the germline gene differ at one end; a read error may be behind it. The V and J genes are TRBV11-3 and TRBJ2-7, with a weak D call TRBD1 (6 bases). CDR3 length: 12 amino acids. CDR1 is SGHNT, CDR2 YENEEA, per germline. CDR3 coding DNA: TGTGCCAGCAGCTTCGGGCCACAGGGTCGGGTCTTC. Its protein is CASSFGPQGRVF.

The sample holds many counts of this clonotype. This chain's CDR3 is CASSLPLPGGAVYNEQFF. Here the CDR3 DNA reads TGTGCCAGCAGCTTACCCCTACCTGGAGGGGCCGTCTACAATGAGCAGTTCTTC. The chain carries TRBV11-1 and TRBJ2-1; TRBD2 might be the D (6 bases). From germline, CDR1 is SGHAT and CDR2 FQDESV (reference sequence). The CDR3 contains 18 residues. V was clipped by 2 bases and J by 3 bases, with 20 bases between them. Drawing the rest from reference TRBV11-1 and TRBJ2-1, the complete variable domain is EAEVAQSPRYKITEKSQAVAFWCDPISGHATLYWYRQILGQGPELLVQFQDESVVDDSQLPKDRFSAERLKGVDSTLKIQPAELGDSAMYLCASSLPLPGGAVYNEQFFGPGTRLTVL.

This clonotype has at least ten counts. CDR3 residues: CASSYSRREETQYF. DNA of the CDR3: TGTGCCAGCAGTTACTCACGGCGGGAAGAGACCCAGTACTTC. The chain recombines TRBV6-5 with TRBJ2-5; TRBD2 is a possible D gene (5 bases). Deletions cut 0 bases from V and 3 bases from J, with 8 bases between. The CDR3 has 14 residues. CDR1 and CDR2 from the germline V gene are MNHEY and SVGAGI.

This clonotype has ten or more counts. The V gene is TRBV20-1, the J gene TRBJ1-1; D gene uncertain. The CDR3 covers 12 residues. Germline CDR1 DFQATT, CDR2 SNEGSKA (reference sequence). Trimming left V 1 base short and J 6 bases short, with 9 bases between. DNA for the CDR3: TGCAGTGCTAGAGCCCCCGTTGCTGAAGCTTTCTTT. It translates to CSARAPVAEAFF.

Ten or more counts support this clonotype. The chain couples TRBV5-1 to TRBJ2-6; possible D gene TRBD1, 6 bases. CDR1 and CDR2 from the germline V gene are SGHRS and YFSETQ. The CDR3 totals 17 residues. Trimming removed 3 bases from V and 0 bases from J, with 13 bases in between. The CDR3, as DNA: TGCGCCAGCAGCTCCGACAGGATAAGCTCTGGGGCCAACGTCCTGACTTTC. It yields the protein CASSSDRISSGANVLTF.

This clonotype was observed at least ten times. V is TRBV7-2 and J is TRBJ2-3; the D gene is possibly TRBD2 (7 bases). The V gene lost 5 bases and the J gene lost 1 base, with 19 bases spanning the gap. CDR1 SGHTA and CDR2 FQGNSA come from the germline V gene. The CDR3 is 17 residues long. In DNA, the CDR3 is TGTGCCAGCAGCCCGTGGGGGGGCCAAAGACGCACAGATACGCAGTATTTT. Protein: CASSPWGGQRRTDTQYF.

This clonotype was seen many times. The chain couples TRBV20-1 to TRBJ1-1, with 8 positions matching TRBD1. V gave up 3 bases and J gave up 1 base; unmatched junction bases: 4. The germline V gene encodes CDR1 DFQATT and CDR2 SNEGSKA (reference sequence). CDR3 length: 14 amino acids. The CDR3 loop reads CSASRQGTNTEAFF. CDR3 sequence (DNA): TGCAGTGCTAGCAGACAGGGGACGAACACTGAAGCTTTCTTT.

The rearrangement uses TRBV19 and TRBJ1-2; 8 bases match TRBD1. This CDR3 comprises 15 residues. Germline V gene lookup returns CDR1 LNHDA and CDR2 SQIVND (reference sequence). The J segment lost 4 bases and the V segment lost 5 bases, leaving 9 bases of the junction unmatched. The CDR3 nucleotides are TGTGCCAGTAGTTACCGGGACAGGAACATCTATGGCTACACCTTC. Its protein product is CASSYRDRNIYGYTF.

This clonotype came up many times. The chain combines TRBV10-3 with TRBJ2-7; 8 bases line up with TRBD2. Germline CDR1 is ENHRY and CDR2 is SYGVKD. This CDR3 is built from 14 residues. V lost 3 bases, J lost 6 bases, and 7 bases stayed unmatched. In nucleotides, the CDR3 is TGTGCCATCAGTGAAGCGGGGGAAGAGGGCGAGCAGTACTTC. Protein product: CAISEAGEEGEQYF.

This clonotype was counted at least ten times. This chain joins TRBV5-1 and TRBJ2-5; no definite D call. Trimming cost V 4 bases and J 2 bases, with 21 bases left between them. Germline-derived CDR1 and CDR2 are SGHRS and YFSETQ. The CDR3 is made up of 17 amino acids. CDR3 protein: CASSPVQSTPLQETQYF. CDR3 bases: TGCGCCAGCAGCCCCGTGCAAAGCACCCCCCTACAAGAGACCCAGTACTTC.

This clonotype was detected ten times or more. CDR3 DNA: TGTGCCAGCAGTTACGAGACGGCGAGGGGGCCTAATTCACCCCTCCACTTT. This encodes CASSYETARGPNSPLHF. V is TRBV6-2 or TRBV6-3 and J is TRBJ1-6; TRBD1 matches at 7 bases. Per the germline V gene, CDR1 is MNHEY and CDR2 is SVGEGT. The CDR3 runs to 17 residues. J was trimmed by 6 bases and V by 2 bases; bases with no gene match: 10.

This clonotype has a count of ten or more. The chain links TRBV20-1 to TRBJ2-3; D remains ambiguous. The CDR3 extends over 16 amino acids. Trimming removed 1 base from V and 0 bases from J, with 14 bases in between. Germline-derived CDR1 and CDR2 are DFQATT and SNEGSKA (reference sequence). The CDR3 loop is CSARGWSWPSTDTQYF. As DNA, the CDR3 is TGCAGTGCTAGAGGATGGAGTTGGCCTAGCACAGATACGCAGTATTTT.

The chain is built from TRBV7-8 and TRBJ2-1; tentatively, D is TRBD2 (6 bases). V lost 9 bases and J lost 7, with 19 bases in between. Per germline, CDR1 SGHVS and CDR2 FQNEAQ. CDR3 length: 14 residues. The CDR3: CASTGLGERNEQFF. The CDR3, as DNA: TGTGCCAGTACGGGACTGGGCGAAAGGAATGAGCAGTTCTTC.

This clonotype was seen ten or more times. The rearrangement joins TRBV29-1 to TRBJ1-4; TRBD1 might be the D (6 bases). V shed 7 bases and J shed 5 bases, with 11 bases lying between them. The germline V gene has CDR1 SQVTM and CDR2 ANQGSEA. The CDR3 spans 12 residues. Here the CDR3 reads CSEDSKNEKLFF. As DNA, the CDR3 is TGCAGCGAGGACAGCAAGAATGAAAAACTGTTTTTT.

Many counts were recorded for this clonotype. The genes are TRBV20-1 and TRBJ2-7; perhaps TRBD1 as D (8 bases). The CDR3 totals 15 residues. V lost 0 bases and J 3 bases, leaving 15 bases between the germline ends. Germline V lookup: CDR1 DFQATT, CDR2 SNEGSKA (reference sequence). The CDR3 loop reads CSARDADREGYEQYF. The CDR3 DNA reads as TGCAGTGCTAGAGACGCGGACAGGGAGGGCTACGAGCAGTACTTC.

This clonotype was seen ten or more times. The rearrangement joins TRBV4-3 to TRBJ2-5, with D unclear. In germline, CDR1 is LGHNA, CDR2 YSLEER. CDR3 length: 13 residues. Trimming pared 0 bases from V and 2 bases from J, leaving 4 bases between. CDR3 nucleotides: TGCGCCAGCAGCCAAGATAGGCAAGAGACCCAGTACTTC. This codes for CASSQDRQETQYF.

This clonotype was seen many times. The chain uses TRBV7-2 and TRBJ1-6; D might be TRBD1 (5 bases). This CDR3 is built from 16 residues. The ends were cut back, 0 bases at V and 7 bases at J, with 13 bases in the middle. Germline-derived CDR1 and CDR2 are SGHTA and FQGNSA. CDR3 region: CASSLAGRRANSPLHF. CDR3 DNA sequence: TGTGCCAGCAGCTTAGCGGGACGGCGGGCGAATTCACCCCTCCACTTT. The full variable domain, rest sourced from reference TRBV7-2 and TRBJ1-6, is GAGVSQSPSNKVTEKGKDVELRCDPISGHTALYWYRQSLGQGLEFLIYFQGNSAPDKSGLPSDRFSAERTGGSVSTLTIQRTQQEDSAVYLCASSLAGRRANSPLHFGNGTRLTVT.

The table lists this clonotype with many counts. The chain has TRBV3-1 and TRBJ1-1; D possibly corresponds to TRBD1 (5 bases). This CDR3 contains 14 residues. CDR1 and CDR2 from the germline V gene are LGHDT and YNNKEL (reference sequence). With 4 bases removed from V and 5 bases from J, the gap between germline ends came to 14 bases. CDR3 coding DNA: TGTGCCAGCAGCCCCCGCCGGGGGGGAACTGAAGCTTTCTTT. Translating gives CASSPRRGGTEAFF.

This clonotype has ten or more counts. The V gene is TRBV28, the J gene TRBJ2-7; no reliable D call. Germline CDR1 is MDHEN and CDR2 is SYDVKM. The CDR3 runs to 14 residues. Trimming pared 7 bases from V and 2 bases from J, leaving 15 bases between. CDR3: CASKNPRSPYEQYF. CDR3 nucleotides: TGTGCCAGCAAAAACCCCCGGAGTCCCTACGAGCAGTACTTC.

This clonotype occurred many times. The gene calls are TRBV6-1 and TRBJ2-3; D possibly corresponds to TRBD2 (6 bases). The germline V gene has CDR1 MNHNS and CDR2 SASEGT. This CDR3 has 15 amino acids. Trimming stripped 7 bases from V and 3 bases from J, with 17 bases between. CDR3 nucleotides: TGTGCCAGCACCACCCGGCAGGGAGGTACAGATACGCAGTATTTT. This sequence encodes CASTTRQGGTDTQYF.

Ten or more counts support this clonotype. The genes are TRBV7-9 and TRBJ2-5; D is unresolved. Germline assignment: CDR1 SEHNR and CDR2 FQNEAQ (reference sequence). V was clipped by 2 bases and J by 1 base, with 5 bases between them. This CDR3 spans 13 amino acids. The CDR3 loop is CASSLRPQETQYF. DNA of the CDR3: TGTGCCAGCAGCTTAAGGCCCCAAGAGACCCAGTACTTC.

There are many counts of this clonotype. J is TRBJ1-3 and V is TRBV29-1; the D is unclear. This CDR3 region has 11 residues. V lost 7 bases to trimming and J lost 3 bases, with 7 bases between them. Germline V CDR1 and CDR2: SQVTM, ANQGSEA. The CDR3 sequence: CSAPIGNTIYF. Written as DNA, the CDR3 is TGCAGCGCCCCGATTGGAAACACCATATATTTT. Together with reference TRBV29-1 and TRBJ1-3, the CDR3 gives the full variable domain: SAVISQKPSRDICQRGTSLTIQCQVDSQVTMMFWYRQQPGQSLTLIATANQGSEATYESGFVIDKFPISRPNLTFSTLTVSNMSPEDSSIYLCSAPIGNTIYFGEGSWLTVV.

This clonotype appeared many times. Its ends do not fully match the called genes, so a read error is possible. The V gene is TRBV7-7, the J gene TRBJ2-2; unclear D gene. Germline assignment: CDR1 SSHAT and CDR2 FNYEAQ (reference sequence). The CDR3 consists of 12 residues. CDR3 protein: CASSSSTGELFF. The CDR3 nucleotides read TGTGCTAGCAGCTCCTCCACCGGGGAGCTGTTTTTT.

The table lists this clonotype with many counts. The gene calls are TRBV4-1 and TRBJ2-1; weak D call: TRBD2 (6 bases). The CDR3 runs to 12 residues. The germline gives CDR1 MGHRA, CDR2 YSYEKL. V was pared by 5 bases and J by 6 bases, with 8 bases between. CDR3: CASSNGGNEQFF. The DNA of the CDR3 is TGCGCCAGCAGCAACGGGGGCAATGAGCAGTTCTTC.

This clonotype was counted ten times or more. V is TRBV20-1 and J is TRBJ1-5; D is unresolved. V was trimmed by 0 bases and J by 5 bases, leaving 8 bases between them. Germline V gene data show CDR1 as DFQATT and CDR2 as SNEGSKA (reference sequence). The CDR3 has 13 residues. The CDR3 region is CSAREGTHQPQHF. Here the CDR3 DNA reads TGCAGTGCTAGAGAGGGAACTCATCAGCCCCAGCATTTT.

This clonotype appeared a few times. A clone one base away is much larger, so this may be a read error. For the CDR3, the DNA is TGTGCCAGCGCTCGTACAACACCGGGGGGGCAGGAGACCCAGTACTTC. Its translation: CASARTTPGGQETQYF. The chain couples TRBV3-1 to TRBJ2-5; 8 nucleotides align to TRBD2. The CDR3 is 16 amino acids. Germline V gene data show CDR1 as LGHDT and CDR2 as YNNKEL (reference sequence). The junction had 16 bases not matched to a gene; V was cut back by 8 bases and J by 5 bases.

The CDR3 region has the DNA TGCGCCAGCAGCTTATCAGGGGGCAGGACTGAAGCTTTCTTT. This codes for CASSLSGGRTEAFF. The chain carries TRBV5-1 and TRBJ1-1; 8 bases match TRBD1. Losses at the gene ends were 2 bases for V and 5 bases for J; bases not matched to a gene: 5. CDR3 size: 14 residues. CDR1 is SGHRS and CDR2 is YFSETQ in the germline V gene.